This T cell receptor beta chain appears in the sequencing data of a study of response to subunit inactivated influenza vaccine. Study results and caveats: It was suggested by the authors that few new T cells are recruited by each seasonal influenza vaccination.

This clonotype was seen a few times. Its matching antigen is unknown. TCRdb analysed the RT-PCR reads with MiXCR anew, one entry per CDR3 protein. The sample shows around 650,000 distinct CDR3 sequences, 15% to 19% of them seen only once. Unmatched junction bases numbered 5, after V lost 5 bases and J lost 2 bases. The CDR3 is made up of 13 amino acids. The germline V gene encodes CDR1 DFQATT and CDR2 SNEGSKA (reference sequence). This chain connects TRBV20-1 to TRBJ2-7; TRBD2 matches 8 bases. The clonotype was recovered from a man aged 50 to 60 who received an inactivated influenza vaccine. The sample in question was PBMCs from blood, obtained 11 to 12 days after vaccination. The CDR3 bases are TGCAGTGCTGGAATAGCGGGGACCTACGAGCAGTACTTC. Protein: CSAGIAGTYEQYF.